This is a list of T cell receptor beta chains from one sample in a study of cytomegalovirus exposure and HLA in healthy donors. Method: immunoSEQ multiplex PCR; TCRdb's copy keeps in-frame clones and lacks some. Here the sample spans some 270,000 clones, 80% being singletons. Sequencing was carried out using PBMCs. The origin of the receptors is a girl aged 2-10 years in good health and CMV-seronegative. Both conserved end residues are part of each CDR3. Fields, in order: J gene, D gene, V gene, clone size, CDR3 protein, CDR3 DNA. The D gene is left open where the match is weak. Not every row has a clone size; where given, it reads once, few, many or a size class.

j_call: TRBJ1-3
d_call: NA
v_call: TRBV30
clone_size: NA
cdr3_aa: CAWGQLSGNTIYF
cdr3_nt: TGTGCCTGGGGACAGCTCTCTGGAAACACCATATATTTT

j_call: TRBJ1-2
d_call: NA
v_call: TRBV27
clone_size: once
cdr3_aa: CASSFLAKGYGYTF
cdr3_nt: TGTGCCAGCAGTTTTTTAGCAAAGGGGTATGGCTACACCTTC

j_call: TRBJ1-3
d_call: NA
v_call: TRBV2
clone_size: NA
cdr3_aa: CASSERQVRVSSGNTIYF
cdr3_nt: TGTGCCAGCAGTGAAAGGCAGGTCCGCGTCTCCTCTGGAAACACCATATATTTT

j_call: TRBJ2-1
d_call: NA
v_call: TRBV7-3
clone_size: few
cdr3_aa: CASSSGRASYNEQFF
cdr3_nt: TGTGCCAGCAGCTCCGGGAGAGCTTCCTACAATGAGCAGTTCTTC

j_call: TRBJ2-1
d_call: NA
v_call: TRBV11-3
clone_size: NA
cdr3_aa: CASSLVGTGVYNEQFF
cdr3_nt: TGTGCCAGCAGCTTAGTAGGGACTGGGGTTTACAATGAGCAGTTCTTC

j_call: TRBJ2-7
d_call: NA
v_call: TRBV4-1
clone_size: NA
cdr3_aa: CASSQESTGHEQYF
cdr3_nt: TGCGCCAGCAGCCAAGAGTCTACAGGCCACGAGCAGTACTTC

j_call: TRBJ1-3
d_call: NA
v_call: TRBV19
clone_size: NA
cdr3_aa: CASSIAPVAGNTIYF
cdr3_nt: TGTGCCAGTAGTATAGCCCCAGTCGCCGGAAACACCATATATTTT

j_call: TRBJ2-7
d_call: NA
v_call: TRBV11-2
clone_size: NA
cdr3_aa: CASSPSRPHEQYF
cdr3_nt: TGTGCCAGCAGCCCCTCGCGGCCCCACGAGCAGTACTTC

j_call: TRBJ2-2
d_call: NA
v_call: TRBV5-1
clone_size: NA
cdr3_aa: CASSLLPSANTGELFF
cdr3_nt: TGCGCCAGCAGCTTGTTACCTAGCGCGAACACCGGGGAGCTGTTTTTT

j_call: TRBJ1-1
d_call: NA
v_call: TRBV11-2
clone_size: few
cdr3_aa: CASSLRQRNTEAFF
cdr3_nt: TGTGCCAGCAGCTTAAGACAGAGGAACACTGAAGCTTTCTTT

j_call: TRBJ1-1
d_call: NA
v_call: TRBV2
clone_size: NA
cdr3_aa: CASSDRSLATEAFF
cdr3_nt: TGTGCCAGCAGTGACAGATCTTTAGCCACTGAAGCTTTCTTT

j_call: TRBJ2-2
d_call: NA
v_call: TRBV5-6
clone_size: once
cdr3_aa: CASSLSTGGELFF
cdr3_nt: TGTGCCAGCAGCCTAAGTACAGGCGGGGAGCTGTTTTTT

j_call: TRBJ1-2
d_call: NA
v_call: TRBV28
clone_size: once
cdr3_aa: CASSDRRYGYTF
cdr3_nt: TGTGCCAGCAGCGACAGGCGCTATGGCTACACCTTC

j_call: TRBJ1-1
d_call: NA
v_call: TRBV28
clone_size: few
cdr3_aa: CAIQGSEAFF
cdr3_nt: TGTGCCATCCAGGGGTCTGAAGCTTTCTTT

j_call: TRBJ2-5
d_call: NA
v_call: TRBV10-3
clone_size: few
cdr3_aa: CAISVTGAVGETQYF
cdr3_nt: TGTGCCATCAGTGTTACAGGCGCTGTTGGGGAGACCCAGTACTTC

j_call: TRBJ1-2
d_call: NA
v_call: TRBV10-3
clone_size: NA
cdr3_aa: CAIREAGANYGYTF
cdr3_nt: TGTGCCATCAGGGAGGCAGGGGCCAACTATGGCTACACCTTC

j_call: TRBJ1-2
d_call: TRBD1
v_call: TRBV29-1
clone_size: NA
cdr3_aa: CSVGTGDSSYGYTF
cdr3_nt: TGCAGCGTAGGGACAGGCGACTCCAGCTATGGCTACACCTTC

j_call: TRBJ2-7
d_call: TRBD1
v_call: TRBV4-1
clone_size: NA
cdr3_aa: CASSQNLAGQGIGTYEQYF
cdr3_nt: TGCGCCAGCAGCCAAAACTTAGCGGGACAGGGGATCGGCACCTACGAGCAGTACTTC

j_call: TRBJ2-3
d_call: NA
v_call: TRBV6-6
clone_size: NA
cdr3_aa: CASTPGDSTDTQYF
cdr3_nt: TGTGCCAGCACCCCGGGGGACAGCACAGATACGCAGTATTTT

j_call: TRBJ2-2
d_call: NA
v_call: TRBV6-4
clone_size: NA
cdr3_aa: CASSNSITGELFF
cdr3_nt: TGTGCCAGCAGTAACAGTATCACCGGGGAGCTGTTTTTT

j_call: TRBJ2-7
d_call: NA
v_call: TRBV7-9
clone_size: NA
cdr3_aa: CASSLVAAGYEQYF
cdr3_nt: TGTGCCAGCAGCTTAGTTGCAGCGGGCTACGAGCAGTACTTC

j_call: TRBJ2-7
d_call: NA
v_call: TRBV13
clone_size: once
cdr3_aa: CASSLEPYEGEQYF
cdr3_nt: TGTGCCAGCAGCTTAGAACCCTACGAGGGCGAGCAGTACTTC

j_call: TRBJ2-7
d_call: NA
v_call: TRBV28
clone_size: NA
cdr3_aa: CASSIQGFGYEQYF
cdr3_nt: TGTGCCAGCAGCATACAGGGTTTTGGATACGAGCAGTACTTC